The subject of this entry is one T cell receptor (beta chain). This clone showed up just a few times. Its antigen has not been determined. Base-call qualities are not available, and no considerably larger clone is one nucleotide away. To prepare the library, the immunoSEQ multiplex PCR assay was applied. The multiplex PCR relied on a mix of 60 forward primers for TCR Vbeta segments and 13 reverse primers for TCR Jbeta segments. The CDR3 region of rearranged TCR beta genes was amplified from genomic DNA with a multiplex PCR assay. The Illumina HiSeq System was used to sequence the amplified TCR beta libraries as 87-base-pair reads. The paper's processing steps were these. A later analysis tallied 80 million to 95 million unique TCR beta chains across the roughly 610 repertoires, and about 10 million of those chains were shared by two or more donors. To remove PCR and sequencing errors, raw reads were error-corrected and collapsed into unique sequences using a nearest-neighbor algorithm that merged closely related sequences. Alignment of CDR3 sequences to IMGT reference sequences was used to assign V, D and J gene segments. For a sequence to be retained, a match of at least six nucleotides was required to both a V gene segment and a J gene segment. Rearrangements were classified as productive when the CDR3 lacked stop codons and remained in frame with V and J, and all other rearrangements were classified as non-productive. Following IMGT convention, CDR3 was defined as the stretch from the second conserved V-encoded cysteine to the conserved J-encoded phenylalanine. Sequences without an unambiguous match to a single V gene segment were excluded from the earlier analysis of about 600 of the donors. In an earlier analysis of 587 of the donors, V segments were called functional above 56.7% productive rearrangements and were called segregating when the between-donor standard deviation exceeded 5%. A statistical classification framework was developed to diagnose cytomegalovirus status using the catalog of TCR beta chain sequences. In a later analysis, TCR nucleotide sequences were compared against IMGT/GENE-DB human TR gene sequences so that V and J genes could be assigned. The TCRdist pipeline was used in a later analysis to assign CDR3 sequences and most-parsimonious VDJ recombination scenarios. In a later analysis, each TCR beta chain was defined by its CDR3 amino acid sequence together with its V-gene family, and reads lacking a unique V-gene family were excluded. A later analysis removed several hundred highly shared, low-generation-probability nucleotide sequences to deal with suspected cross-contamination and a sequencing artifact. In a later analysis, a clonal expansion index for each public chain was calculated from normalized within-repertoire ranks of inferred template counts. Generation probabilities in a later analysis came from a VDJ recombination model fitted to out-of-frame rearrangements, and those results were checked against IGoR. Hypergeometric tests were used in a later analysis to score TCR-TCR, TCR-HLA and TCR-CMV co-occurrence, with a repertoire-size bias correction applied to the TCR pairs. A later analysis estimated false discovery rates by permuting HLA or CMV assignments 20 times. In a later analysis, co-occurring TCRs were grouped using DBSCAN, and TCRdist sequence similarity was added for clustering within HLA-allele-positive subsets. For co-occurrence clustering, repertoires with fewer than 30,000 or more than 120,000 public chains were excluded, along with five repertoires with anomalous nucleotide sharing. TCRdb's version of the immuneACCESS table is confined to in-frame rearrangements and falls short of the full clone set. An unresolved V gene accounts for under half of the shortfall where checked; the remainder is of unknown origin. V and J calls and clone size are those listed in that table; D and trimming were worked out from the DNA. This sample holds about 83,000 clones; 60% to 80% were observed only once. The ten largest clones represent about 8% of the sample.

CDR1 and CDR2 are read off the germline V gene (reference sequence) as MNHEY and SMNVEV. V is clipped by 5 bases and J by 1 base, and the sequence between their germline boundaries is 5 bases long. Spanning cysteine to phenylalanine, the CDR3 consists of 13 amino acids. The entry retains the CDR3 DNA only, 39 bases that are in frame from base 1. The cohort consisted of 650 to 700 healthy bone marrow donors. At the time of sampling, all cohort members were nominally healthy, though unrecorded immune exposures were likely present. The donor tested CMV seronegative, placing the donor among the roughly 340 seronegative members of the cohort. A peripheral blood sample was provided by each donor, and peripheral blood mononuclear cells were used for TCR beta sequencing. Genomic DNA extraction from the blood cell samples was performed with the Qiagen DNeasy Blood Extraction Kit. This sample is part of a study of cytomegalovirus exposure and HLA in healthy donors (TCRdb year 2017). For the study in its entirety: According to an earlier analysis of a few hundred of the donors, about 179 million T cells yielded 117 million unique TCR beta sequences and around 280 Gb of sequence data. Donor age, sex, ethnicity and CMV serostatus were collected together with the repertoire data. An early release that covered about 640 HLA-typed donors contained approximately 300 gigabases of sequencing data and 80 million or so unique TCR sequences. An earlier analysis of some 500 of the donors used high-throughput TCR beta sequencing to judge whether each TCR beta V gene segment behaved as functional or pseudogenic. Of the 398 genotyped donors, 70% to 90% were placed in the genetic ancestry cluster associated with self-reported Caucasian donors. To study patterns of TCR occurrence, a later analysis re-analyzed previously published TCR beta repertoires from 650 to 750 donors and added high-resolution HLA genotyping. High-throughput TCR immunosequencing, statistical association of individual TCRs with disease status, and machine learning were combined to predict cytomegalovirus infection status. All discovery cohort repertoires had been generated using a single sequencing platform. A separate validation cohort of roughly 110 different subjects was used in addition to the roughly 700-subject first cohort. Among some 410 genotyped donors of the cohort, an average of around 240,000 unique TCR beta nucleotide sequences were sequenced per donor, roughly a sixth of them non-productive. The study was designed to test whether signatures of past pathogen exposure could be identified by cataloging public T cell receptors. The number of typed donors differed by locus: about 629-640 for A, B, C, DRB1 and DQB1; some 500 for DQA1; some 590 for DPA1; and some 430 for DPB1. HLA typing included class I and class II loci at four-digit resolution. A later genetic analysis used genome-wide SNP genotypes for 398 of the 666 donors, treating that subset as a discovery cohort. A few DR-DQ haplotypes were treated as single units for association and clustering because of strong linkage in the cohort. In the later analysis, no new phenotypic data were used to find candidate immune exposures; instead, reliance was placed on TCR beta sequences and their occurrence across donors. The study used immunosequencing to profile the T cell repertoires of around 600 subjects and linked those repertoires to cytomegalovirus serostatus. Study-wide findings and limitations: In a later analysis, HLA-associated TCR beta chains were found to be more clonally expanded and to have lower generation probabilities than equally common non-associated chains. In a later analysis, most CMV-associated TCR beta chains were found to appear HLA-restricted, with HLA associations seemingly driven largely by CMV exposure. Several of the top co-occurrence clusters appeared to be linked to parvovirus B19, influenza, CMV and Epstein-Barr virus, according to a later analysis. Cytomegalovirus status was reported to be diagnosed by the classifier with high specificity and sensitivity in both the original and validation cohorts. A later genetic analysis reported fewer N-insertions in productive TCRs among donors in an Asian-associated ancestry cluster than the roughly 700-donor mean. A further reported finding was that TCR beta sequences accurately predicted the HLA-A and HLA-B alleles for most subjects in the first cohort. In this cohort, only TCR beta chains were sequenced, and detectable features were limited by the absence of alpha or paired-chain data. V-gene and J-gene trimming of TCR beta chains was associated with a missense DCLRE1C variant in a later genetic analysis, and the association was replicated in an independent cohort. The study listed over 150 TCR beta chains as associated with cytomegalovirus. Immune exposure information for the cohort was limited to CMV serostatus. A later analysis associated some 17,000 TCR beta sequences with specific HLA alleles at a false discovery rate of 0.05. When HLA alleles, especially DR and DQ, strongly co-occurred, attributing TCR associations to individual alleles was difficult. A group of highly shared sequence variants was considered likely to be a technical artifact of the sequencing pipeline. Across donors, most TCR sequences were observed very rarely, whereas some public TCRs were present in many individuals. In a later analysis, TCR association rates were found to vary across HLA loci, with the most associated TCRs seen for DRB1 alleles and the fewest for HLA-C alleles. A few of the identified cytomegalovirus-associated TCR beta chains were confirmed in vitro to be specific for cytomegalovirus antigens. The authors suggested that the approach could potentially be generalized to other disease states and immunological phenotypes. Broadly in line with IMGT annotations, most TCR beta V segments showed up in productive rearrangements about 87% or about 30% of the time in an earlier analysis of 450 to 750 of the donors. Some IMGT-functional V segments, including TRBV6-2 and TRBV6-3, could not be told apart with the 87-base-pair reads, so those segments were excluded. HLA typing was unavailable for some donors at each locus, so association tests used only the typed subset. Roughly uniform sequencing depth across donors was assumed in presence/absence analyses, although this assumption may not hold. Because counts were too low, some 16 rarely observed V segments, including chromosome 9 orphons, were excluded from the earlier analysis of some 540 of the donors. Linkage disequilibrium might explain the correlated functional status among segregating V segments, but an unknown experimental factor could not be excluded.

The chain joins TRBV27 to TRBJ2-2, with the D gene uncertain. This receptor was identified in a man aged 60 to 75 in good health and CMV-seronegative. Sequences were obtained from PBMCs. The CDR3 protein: CASSLVNTGELFF. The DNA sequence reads TGTGCCAGCAGTCTAGTGAACACCGGGGAGCTGTTTTTT.